A single sample gave rise to the 3 T cell receptor beta chains below, sequenced in a study of T cell responses to AZD1222 COVID-19 vaccine (dated by TCRdb to the early 2020s). Sample time point, as interpreted from the label and publication: baseline before first vaccination. The library came from the immunoSEQ multiplex PCR assay. Held by TCRdb, this immuneACCESS table contains in-frame sequences only and omits some clones. Under half of the omission traces to an unresolved V gene where checked; the cause of the rest is unknown. The sample table lists 95,000 to 120,000 clones, about 86% of them with a count of one. The ten largest make up over 3% of the sample. The starting material was peripheral blood, obtained on day 0 of AZD1222 vaccination. The receptors originated from an adult in good health.

This clone was seen only once. This chain links TRBV27 with TRBJ2-1, with D tentatively TRBD2 (6 bases). CDR3 length equals 15 residues. The ends were cut back, 4 bases at V and 9 bases at J, with 19 bases in the middle. Germline CDR1 is MNHEY and CDR2 is SMNVEV (reference sequence). CDR3 DNA: TGTGCCAGCAGTTCCCAAAATCCTAGCGTTGGTGAGCAGTTCTTC. Residues: CASSSQNPSVGEQFF.

The genes are TRBV10-2 and TRBJ2-2; TRBD2 agrees at 8 bases. The germline V gene has CDR1 WSHSY and CDR2 SAAADI. The CDR3 runs 16 residues. The V and J ends lost 3 bases and 6 bases, in that order; junction bases with no gene match: 9. This CDR3 is CASSESGTSGPGELFF. The CDR3 DNA reads TGCGCCAGCAGTGAAAGCGGGACTAGTGGTCCCGGGGAGCTGTTTTTT.

The rearrangement joins TRBV5-4 to TRBJ2-2; D assignment may be TRBD1 or TRBD2 (5 bases each). The V gene lost 4 bases and the J gene lost 4 bases, with 14 bases spanning the gap. The CDR3 runs 15 residues. CDR1 and CDR2 (germline): SGHNT, YYREEE (reference sequence). The CDR3 region is CASSPGTHATGELFF. The CDR3 coding sequence is TGTGCCAGCAGCCCGGGGACCCACGCCACCGGGGAGCTGTTTTTT.